Listed here are 25 T cell receptor beta chains from one sample, sequenced in a study of blood T cell repertoires in COVID-19. TCRdb's copy holds only in-frame clones and misses some; the assay was immunoSEQ multiplex PCR. This table holds under 200,000 clones, about nine tenths found once. Sequenced: peripheral blood. The origin of the receptors is a man aged 55 to 70 with acute or convalescent COVID-19.

CDR3 sequence: CASSLGTGYNSPLHF. Written as DNA, the CDR3 is TGTGCCAGCAGCCTCGGGACAGGGTATAATTCACCCCTCCACTTT. V and J are TRBV5-6 and TRBJ1-6; TRBD1 matches at 9 bases. Germline CDR1 is SGHDT and CDR2 is YYEEEE. V shed 4 bases and J 4 bases; nucleotides not matched to a gene: 3. The CDR3 loop spans 15 amino acids.

The chain employs TRBV6-5 and TRBJ1-4; 10 nucleotides align to TRBD1. Trimming cost V 6 bases and J 6 bases; bases outside gene matches: 7. CDR1 MNHEY and CDR2 SVGAGI come from the germline V gene. CDR3 size: 15 residues. In nucleotides, the CDR3 is TGTGCCAGCAGACCGGTGGGACAGGGGTATGAAAAACTGTTTTTT. Its protein is CASRPVGQGYEKLFF.

The chain carries TRBV6-2 or TRBV6-3 and TRBJ2-7; D might be TRBD2 (5 bases). The V end was cut by 2 bases, the J end by 0 bases, with 11 bases between. Germline CDR1 MNHEY, CDR2 SVGEGT. This CDR3 has 15 amino acids. The CDR3 protein is CASSYEGAASYEQYF. The CDR3 nucleotides read TGTGCCAGCAGTTACGAGGGAGCGGCCTCCTACGAGCAGTACTTC.

In the case of this clone: Distinct nucleotide sequences in the sample also encode this CDR3. The chain is built from TRBV7-2 and TRBJ2-7; a possible D gene is TRBD1 (5 bases). V was shortened by 2 bases and J by 3 bases, with 8 bases between the two germline ends. From germline, CDR1 is SGHTA and CDR2 FQGNSA. The CDR3 is 13 amino acids. The chain's CDR3 is CASSLTRDYEQYV. CDR3 coding DNA: TGTGCCAGCAGCTTAACCAGGGACTACGAGCAGTACGTC.

The gene calls are TRBV24-1 and TRBJ1-5; possibly TRBD1 for D (5 bases). The V end was cut by 4 bases, the J end by 3 bases, with 15 bases between. The CDR3 consists of 16 residues. CDR1 KGHDR and CDR2 SFDVKD come from the germline V gene. CDR3 region: CATSDPRAGPNQPQHF. In DNA form, the CDR3 reads TGTGCCACCAGTGACCCCCGGGCAGGGCCCAATCAGCCCCAGCATTTT.

The J gene is TRBJ1-2, the V gene TRBV19; D is possibly TRBD1 (6 bases). CDR1 is LNHDA, CDR2 SQIVND, per germline (reference sequence). Between the trimmed V and J ends, which lost 5 bases and 2 bases, there was a span of 15 bases. This CDR3 comprises 15 residues. This CDR3 is CASSQRQAANYGYTF. In DNA form, the CDR3 reads TGTGCCAGTAGTCAGAGACAGGCCGCGAACTATGGCTACACCTTC.

The V and J genes are TRBV19 and TRBJ2-1, with TRBD2 matching over 9 bases. The CDR3 loop spans 17 amino acids. The ends lost 5 bases at V and 7 bases at J; junction bases unmatched: 15. Germline V gene data show CDR1 as LNHDA and CDR2 as SQIVND (reference sequence). DNA of the CDR3: TGTGCCAGTAGTCCCCGGGTAGCGGGAGAGGGACGGAATGAGCAGTTCTTC. Residues: CASSPRVAGEGRNEQFF. Based on the CDR3 plus reference TRBV19 and TRBJ2-1, the full variable domain is DGGITQSPKYLFRKEGQNVTLSCEQNLNHDAMYWYRQDPGQGLRLIYYSQIVNDFQKGDIAEGYSVSREKKESFPLTVTSAQKNPTAFYLCASSPRVAGEGRNEQFFGPGTRLTVL.

The rearrangement joins TRBV7-2 to TRBJ1-2, with 10 bases fitting TRBD1. The germline V gene has CDR1 SGHTA and CDR2 FQGNSA. There are 14 residues in the CDR3. Unmatched junction bases numbered 7, after V lost 6 bases and J lost 6 bases. This CDR3 is CASSWDRGDNGYTF. The CDR3 region has the DNA TGTGCCAGCAGTTGGGACAGGGGAGATAATGGCTACACCTTC.

The rearrangement joins TRBV15 to TRBJ1-4; TRBD1 might be the D (5 bases). CDR1 is LNHNV and CDR2 is YYDKDF in the germline V gene (reference sequence). This CDR3 spans 15 amino acids. V shed 7 bases and J shed 4 bases, with 16 bases lying between them. CDR3: CATTPRTSHNEKLFF. The CDR3 DNA reads as TGTGCCACCACTCCTCGGACATCCCATAATGAAAAACTGTTTTTT. The full variable domain, completed using reference TRBV15 and TRBJ1-4, is DAMVIQNPRYQVTQFGKPVTLSCSQTLNHNVMYWYQQKSSQAPKLLFHYYDKDFNNEADTPDNFQSRRPNTSFCFLDIRSPGLGDTAMYLCATTPRTSHNEKLFFGSGTQLSVL.

A single count supports this clone. This chain connects TRBV19 to TRBJ2-2; 10 bases align to TRBD1. Looked up from germline, CDR1 is LNHDA and CDR2 is SQIVND (reference sequence). J lost 1 base, V lost 8 bases, and 4 bases had no gene match. This CDR3 region has 15 residues. CDR3 residues: CASGTGAENTGELFF. The DNA for the CDR3 is TGTGCCAGTGGGACAGGGGCAGAGAACACCGGGGAGCTGTTTTTT. The full variable domain, completed using reference TRBV19 and TRBJ2-2, is DGGITQSPKYLFRKEGQNVTLSCEQNLNHDAMYWYRQDPGQGLRLIYYSQIVNDFQKGDIAEGYSVSREKKESFPLTVTSAQKNPTAFYLCASGTGAENTGELFFGEGSRLTVL.

This clone was detected only a few times. The chain is built from TRBV7-8 and TRBJ1-2; 8 bases match TRBD1. V lost 5 bases, J lost 6 bases, and 5 bases stayed unmatched. This CDR3 region has 13 residues. Germline CDR1 and CDR2: SGHVS and FQNEAQ. The CDR3 reads CASSTGQGDGYTF. DNA for the CDR3: TGTGCCAGCAGCACCGGACAGGGCGATGGCTACACCTTC.

The V and J genes are TRBV11-3 and TRBJ2-3, with 11 bases aligning to TRBD2. Germline loops: CDR1 SGHNT, CDR2 YENEEA. The CDR3 runs 16 residues. J was trimmed by 4 bases and V by 4 bases; bases with no gene match: 7. CDR3 in amino acids: CASSSGSSGRPDTQYF. For the CDR3, the DNA is TGTGCCAGCAGCTCGGGTTCTAGCGGGAGGCCAGATACGCAGTATTTT.

A word on this clone: The same CDR3 can be traced to other DNA sequences in this sample. The chain has TRBV12-5 and TRBJ1-1; no firm D call. The CDR3 is 15 residues long. Germline values: CDR1 LGHNT, CDR2 FRNRAP. The germline V and J ends were trimmed by 0 bases and 2 bases, with 10 bases remaining between them. CDR3 region: CASGLVTSGNTEAFF. CDR3 bases: TGTGCTAGTGGTTTGGTGACATCAGGAAACACTGAAGCTTTCTTT.

The DNA for the CDR3 is TGTGCCACCAGCACGGGAAGGGAGGTTGGAAACACCATATATTTT. As protein: CATSTGREVGNTIYF. The chain joins TRBV15 to TRBJ1-3; D is undetermined. Germline values: CDR1 LNHNV, CDR2 YYDKDF (reference sequence). V gave up 4 bases and J gave up 3 bases, with 13 bases separating them. The CDR3 contains 15 residues.

This sequence joins TRBV21-1 and TRBJ1-1; the DNA was not used to check the table's D call, TRBD1. TRBV21-1 is designated a pseudogene. The CDR3 length is 14 residues. CDR3: CASLGGTGRTEAFF. The CDR3 DNA reads as TGTGCCAGCCTGGGCGGGACAGGGAGAACTGAAGCTTTCTTT.

This chain uses TRBV4-3 with TRBJ1-2; no clear D. The germline V and J ends were trimmed by 1 base and 5 bases, with 17 bases remaining between them. Germline CDR1 reads LGHNA; CDR2 reads YSLEER. This CDR3 is 16 amino acids long. The CDR3 region has the DNA TGCGCCAGCAGCCAAGTCGCGTCGCCTCCGGGATATGGCTACACCTTC. Its protein product is CASSQVASPPGYGYTF.

This chain links TRBV18 with TRBJ1-5, with a possible D match to TRBD1 (6 bases). Germline V gene lookup returns CDR1 KGHSH and CDR2 LQKENI. Trimming cost V 4 bases and J 6 bases, with 13 bases left between them. The CDR3 is made up of 14 amino acids. The chain's CDR3 is CASSRTQGSQPQHF. CDR3 DNA sequence: TGTGCCAGCTCACGGACACAGGGAAGTCAGCCCCAGCATTTT.

This chain joins TRBV5-6 and TRBJ2-1; possible D gene TRBD1, 6 bases. In germline, CDR1 is SGHDT, CDR2 YYEEEE. The V gene lost 2 bases and the J gene lost 2 bases, with 11 bases spanning the gap. The CDR3 is 15 amino acids. In DNA, the CDR3 is TGTGCCAGCAGCTTCGGCAGGGGCCCCTACAATGAGCAGTTCTTC. It codes for CASSFGRGPYNEQFF.

The chain couples TRBV5-6 to TRBJ1-2; the D is unclear. The CDR3 sequence is 13 residues long. Germline-derived CDR1 and CDR2 are SGHDT and YYEEEE. V lost 1 base, J lost 4 bases, and 8 bases lay in between. The CDR3 region is CASSLWETYGYTF. DNA for the CDR3: TGTGCCAGCAGCTTGTGGGAGACCTATGGCTACACCTTC.

This rearrangement joins TRBV3-1 (or the pseudogene TRBV3-2) to TRBJ2-5, with 8 bases identical to TRBD1. CDR1 and CDR2 (germline): LGHDT, YNNKEL (reference sequence). There are 14 residues in the CDR3. After removal of 0 bases from V and 4 bases from J, the junction contained 1 base not matched to a gene. CDR3 DNA: TGTGCCAGCAGCCAAGACAGGGGGCGAGAGACCCAGTACTTC. This gives the protein CASSQDRGRETQYF.

The chain employs TRBV7-9 and TRBJ1-4; D gene ambiguous. The length of the CDR3 is 16 residues. Between the trimmed V and J ends, which lost 1 base and 3 bases, there was a span of 12 bases. Germline V gene sequence: CDR1 SEHNR, CDR2 FQNEAQ (reference sequence). CDR3 in DNA: TGTGCCAGCAGCTTAGGCCCCCTAACCTCTAATGAAAAACTGTTTTTT. Translation gives CASSLGPLTSNEKLFF. The variable domain in full, completed from reference TRBV7-9 and TRBJ1-4, reads DTGVSQNPRHKITKRGQNVTFRCDPISEHNRLYWYRQTLGQGPEFLTYFQNEAQLEKSRLLSDRFSAERPKGSFSTLEIQRTEQGDSAMYLCASSLGPLTSNEKLFFGSGTQLSVL.

The V gene is TRBV19, the J gene TRBJ1-5; D is undetermined. CDR3 length: 14 amino acids. Trimming took off 5 bases at V and 6 bases at J, with 14 bases between the two ends. Germline CDR1 and CDR2: LNHDA and SQIVND (reference sequence). DNA for the CDR3: TGTGCCAGTAGTCTCCGGGGATTGGGTCAGCCCCAGCATTTT. Its translation: CASSLRGLGQPQHF.

This clone has only a few counts. The chain combines TRBV7-9 with TRBJ2-5; 7 positions match TRBD2. The V gene end was trimmed by 0 bases and the J gene end by 7 bases; junction bases not matched to a gene: 11. CDR1 and CDR2 (germline): SEHNR, FQNEAQ (reference sequence). The CDR3 runs to 16 residues. CDR3 sequence: CASSLAQTSLFLTQYF. The CDR3 DNA follows: TGTGCCAGCAGCTTAGCGCAGACTAGCCTCTTCTTGACCCAGTACTTC.

In the case of this clone: Other DNA sequences from this sample encode an identical CDR3 as well. The rearrangement uses TRBV5-1 and TRBJ1-1; no definite D call. Germline CDR1 and CDR2: SGHRS and YFSETQ. CDR3 size: 14 residues. V dropped 0 bases and J dropped 2 bases, with 8 bases sitting between them. The CDR3 nucleotides read TGCGCCAGCAGCTTGGCCCGGGGAAACACTGAAGCTTTCTTT. Its protein product is CASSLARGNTEAFF.

The sample holds one count of this clone. The CDR3 DNA reads TGTGCCAGCAGCCCATCCGTCAGGACTACTAATGAAAAACTGTTTTTT. This codes for CASSPSVRTTNEKLFF. The chain carries TRBV9 and TRBJ1-4, with no clear D. V was clipped by 4 bases and J by 2 bases, with 15 bases between them. Per germline, CDR1 SGDLS and CDR2 YYNGEE. This CDR3 contains 16 residues.